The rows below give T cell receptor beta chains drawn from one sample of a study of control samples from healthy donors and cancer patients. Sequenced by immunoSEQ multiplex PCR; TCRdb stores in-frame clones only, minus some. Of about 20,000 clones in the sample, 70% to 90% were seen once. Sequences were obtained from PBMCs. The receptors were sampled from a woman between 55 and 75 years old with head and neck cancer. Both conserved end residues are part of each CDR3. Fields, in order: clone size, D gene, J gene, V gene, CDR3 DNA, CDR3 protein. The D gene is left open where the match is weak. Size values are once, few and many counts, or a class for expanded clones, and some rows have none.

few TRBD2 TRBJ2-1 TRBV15 TGTGCCACCAGCAGGGCTAGCGGAACTTACAATGAGCAGTTCTTC CATSRASGTYNEQFF
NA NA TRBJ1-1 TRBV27 TGTGCCAGCAGTTTACGGGGTTCCACTGAAGCTTTCTTT CASSLRGSTEAFF
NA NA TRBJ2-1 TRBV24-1 TGTGCCACCAGTAGTTACAGGGAATCCTACAATGAGCAGTTCTTC CATSSYRESYNEQFF
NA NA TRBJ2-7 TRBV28 TGTGCCAGCAGTGTCACCTACGAGCAGTACTTC CASSVTYEQYF
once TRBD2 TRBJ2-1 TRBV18 TGTGCCAGCTCACCACTGCCCAGCGCCGGGGGGAATGAGCAGTTCTTC CASSPLPSAGGNEQFF
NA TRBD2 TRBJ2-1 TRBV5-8 TGTGCCAGCAGCACGGGGAGGGGTTACTACAATGAGCAGTTCTTC CASSTGRGYYNEQFF
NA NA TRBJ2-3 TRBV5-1 TGCGCCAGCAGCTTGGGGAAGTGGACAGATACGCAGTATTTT CASSLGKWTDTQYF
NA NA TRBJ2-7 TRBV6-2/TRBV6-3 TGTGCCAGCAGTTACTGGGCAGTGACTCCCTACGAGCAGTACTTC CASSYWAVTPYEQYF
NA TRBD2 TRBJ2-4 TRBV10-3 TGTGCCATCAGTGAGGGCGGGAGCATTCAGTACTTC CAISEGGSIQYF
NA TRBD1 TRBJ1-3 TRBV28 TGTGCCAGCAGCCAATTGACAGGGATTGGAAACACCATATATTTT CASSQLTGIGNTIYF
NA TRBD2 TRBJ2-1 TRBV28 TGTGCCAGCAGTTTTAAGGCGCGAGCTAGCGGCAATGAGCAGTTCTTC CASSFKARASGNEQFF
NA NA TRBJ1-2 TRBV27 TGTGCCAGCAGTTTCTCCACCCTGGGACGGAACTATGGCTACACCTTC CASSFSTLGRNYGYTF
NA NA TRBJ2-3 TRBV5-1 TGCGCCAGCAGCTTGGGAGGACTGAGGCCTAGCACAGATACGCAGTATTTT CASSLGGLRPSTDTQYF
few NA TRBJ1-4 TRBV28 TGTGCCAGCATGGGGGGAGGTGAAAAACTGTTTTTT CASMGGGEKLFF
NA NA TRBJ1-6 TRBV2 TGTGCCAGCAGTGAAGCAGGCAGGGAATCACCCCTCCACTTT CASSEAGRESPLHF
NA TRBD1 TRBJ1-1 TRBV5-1 TGCGCCAGCAGCTTAATAGAGACAGGGCTGGGGACTGAAGCTTTCTTT CASSLIETGLGTEAFF
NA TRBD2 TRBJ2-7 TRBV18 TGTGCCAGCTCACCCCCTACTAGCGGCCTGACCTACGAGCAGTACTTC CASSPPTSGLTYEQYF
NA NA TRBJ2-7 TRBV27 TGTGCCAGCAGCCAGGGGCCACTCAGACCGGCCCCCTACGAGCAGTACTTC CASSQGPLRPAPYEQYF
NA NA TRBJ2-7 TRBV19 TGTGCCAGTAGTCGTCCAGGGTCCCACGAGCAGTACTTC CASSRPGSHEQYF
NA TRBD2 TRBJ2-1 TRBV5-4 TGTGCCAGCAGCTTGACTAGCGGGCCGTACAATGAGCAGTTCTTC CASSLTSGPYNEQFF
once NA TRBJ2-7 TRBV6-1 TGTGCCAGCAAGGGCCCTTCCTCCGACGAGCAGTACTTC CASKGPSSDEQYF
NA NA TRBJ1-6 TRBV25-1 TGTGCCAGCAGTGGGACCCCCAGCTCCTATAATTCACCCCTCCACTTT CASSGTPSSYNSPLHF
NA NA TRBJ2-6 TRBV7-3 TGTGCCAGCAGCTTACTGCCTGGGGCCAACGTCCTGACTTTC CASSLLPGANVLTF
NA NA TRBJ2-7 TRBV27 TGTGCCAGCAGTTTAGGTTCGGGCTTCTACGAGCAGTACTTC CASSLGSGFYEQYF
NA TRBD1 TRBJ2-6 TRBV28 TGTGCCAGCAGTGAGACAGGGGGCGGCTCTGGGGCCAACGTCCTGACTTTC CASSETGGGSGANVLTF
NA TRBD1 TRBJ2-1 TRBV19 TGTGCCAGTAGTTTATTGCCGGGACAGGGGGCTAGGGCGGATGAGCAGTTCTTC CASSLLPGQGARADEQFF
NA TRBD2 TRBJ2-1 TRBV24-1 TGTGCCACCAGTGACCGGACTAGCGGGTCTTTCCATGAGCAGTTCTTC CATSDRTSGSFHEQFF
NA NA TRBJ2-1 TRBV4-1 TGCGCCAGCAGCCAAGGACGAAGGGGCTACAATGAGCAGTTCTTC CASSQGRRGYNEQFF
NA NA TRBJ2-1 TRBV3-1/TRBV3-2 TGTGCCAGCAGCCAAAGGGGGTTCACCACCTACAATGAGCAGTTCTTC CASSQRGFTTYNEQFF